The clone carrying this T cell receptor beta chain was recorded only once. Its specificity is not known. Just one base apart from a much larger clone, this may be a read error. These data belong to a study of blood T cells in healthy people across ages. The study's findings and limits: Diversity of TCR beta per million T cells declined in a roughly linear way with age. Because sorting was not performed, PBMCs prevented conclusive naive versus antigen-experienced comparison.

Next came a second PCR, run for roughly 6 to 11 cycles, which used a sample-barcoded 5' primer along with a J-beta primer mix. Every single cDNA molecule received a tag from a template-switch adaptor with 12 random nucleotides. Via MiXCR, TCRdb re-called the 5' RACE reads, giving one row per CDR3 protein. The sample yields fewer than 1.5 million distinct CDR3 sequences, roughly 40% seen once. Germline V gene lookup returns CDR1 MGHRA and CDR2 YSYEKL. This CDR3 spans 15 amino acids. J was trimmed by 8 bases and V by 4 bases; bases with no gene match: 11. The V and J genes are TRBV4-1 and TRBJ1-5; 7 bases map to TRBD1. The TCR sequence derives from a woman aged 18-30 years in good health. Sequenced sample: blood. The CDR3 sequence is CASSRREGAGEPQHF. For the CDR3, the DNA is TGCGCCAGCAGCCGAAGGGAGGGGGCAGGGGAGCCCCAGCATTTT.